These 31 T cell receptor beta chains were sequenced from one sample in a study of blood T cell repertoires in COVID-19. The protocol was immunoSEQ multiplex PCR, while the TCRdb copy is restricted to in-frame clones and leaves out a portion. The table records 250,000 to 350,000 clones, about 90% of them present only once. Sample: PBMCs or T cells enriched from blood (not recorded which). The receptors were gathered from a woman between 45 and 65 years old who had been exposed to COVID-19.

The rearrangement joins TRBV28 to TRBJ2-3; a weak D match, TRBD2 (6 bases). CDR1 and CDR2 from the germline V gene are MDHEN and SYDVKM. Trimming pared 8 bases from V and 6 bases from J, leaving 15 bases between. The length of the CDR3 is 13 residues. CDR3 sequence reads: CASLGGVFDTQYF. CDR3 DNA: TGTGCCAGCCTGGGCGGGGTTTTTGATACGCAGTATTTT.

This clone was seen only once. This rearrangement joins TRBV15 to TRBJ2-7; possibly TRBD1 for D (7 bases). Trimming shortened V by 0 bases and J by 4 bases, and 10 bases separated the two germline ends. This CDR3 is 14 amino acids long. The V gene's germline CDR1 is LNHNV and CDR2 YYDKDF (reference sequence). In DNA, the CDR3 is TGTGCCACCAGCAGAGAACAGGGGAGGTACGAGCAGTACTTC. This codes for CATSREQGRYEQYF.

The chain links TRBV4-1 to TRBJ1-4; the D is unclear. V was cut by 1 base and J by 0 bases, with 6 bases left in between. The CDR3 runs 15 residues. Germline V CDR1 and CDR2: MGHRA, YSYEKL. The CDR3 spells CASSQGLATNEKLFF. In DNA, the CDR3 is TGCGCCAGCAGCCAAGGTTTAGCAACTAATGAAAAACTGTTTTTT.

The chain couples TRBV21-1 to TRBJ1-1; whether TRBD1, the table's D call, matches the DNA was not checked. TRBV21-1 is described as a pseudogene. The CDR3 spans 15 residues. CDR3 amino acids: CASSKVIRANTEAFF. In DNA form, the CDR3 reads TGTGCCAGCAGCAAAGTCATCAGGGCCAACACTGAAGCTTTCTTT.

As to this clone: Other DNA sequences within the sample encode an identical CDR3. V and J are TRBV18 and TRBJ2-7, with D possibly being TRBD2 (6 bases). The CDR3 spans 13 residues. Germline CDR1 reads KGHSH; CDR2 reads LQKENI. V was pared by 3 bases and J by 3 bases, with 9 bases between. CDR3 DNA sequence: TGTGCCAGCTCACCGGGGGGAGGCTACGAGCAGTACTTC. Its translation is CASSPGGGYEQYF.

The gene calls are TRBV4-1 and TRBJ2-3; TRBD2 might be the D (5 bases). Per the germline V gene, CDR1 is MGHRA and CDR2 is YSYEKL. With 3 bases removed from V and 3 bases from J, the gap between germline ends came to 19 bases. The length of the CDR3 is 17 residues. The CDR3 loop is CASSQTNTGVGTDTQYF. In nucleotides, the CDR3 is TGCGCCAGCAGCCAGACGAACACCGGGGTTGGAACAGATACGCAGTATTTT.

The chain links TRBV3-1 (or the pseudogene TRBV3-2) to TRBJ2-7, with 7 bases that match TRBD2. The germline V gene encodes CDR1 LGHDT and CDR2 YNNKEL (reference sequence). There are 15 residues in the CDR3. The J segment lost 4 bases and the V segment lost 5 bases, leaving 11 bases of the junction unmatched. Here the CDR3 DNA reads TGTGCCAGCAGCAGCTCGTGGGGGGGTGGGTACGAGCAGTACTTC. Translation: CASSSSWGGGYEQYF.

The chain joins TRBV28 to TRBJ2-1, with 10 nucleotides matching TRBD1. V dropped 2 bases and J dropped 8; count of bases not matched to a gene: 6. Per germline, CDR1 MDHEN and CDR2 SYDVKM. The CDR3 is 15 amino acids. CDR3 nucleotide sequence: TGTGCCAGCAGTTTAGCGGGACAGGGGTACCATGAGCAGTTCTTC. This codes for CASSLAGQGYHEQFF.

This chain connects TRBV3-1 (or the pseudogene TRBV3-2) to TRBJ1-5; D gene unclear. Germline CDR1 is LGHDT and CDR2 is YNNKEL (reference sequence). The CDR3 runs 14 residues. V shed 5 bases and J shed 5 bases, with 13 bases lying between them. The CDR3 loop reads CASSSPGRHQPQHF. In nucleotides, the CDR3 is TGTGCCAGCAGCTCTCCGGGAAGGCATCAGCCCCAGCATTTT.

J is TRBJ1-4 and V is TRBV28, with 7 bases identical to TRBD1. V was pared by 6 bases and J by 7 bases, with 8 bases of the junction left unmatched. The CDR3 consists of 14 residues. CDR1 and CDR2 from the germline V gene are MDHEN and SYDVKM. CDR3 bases: TGTGCCAGCAGGACCACAGGGGTTGGTGAAAAACTGTTTTTT. This translates into CASRTTGVGEKLFF.

The rearrangement uses TRBV7-2 and TRBJ1-6, with D possibly TRBD1 on 5 matching bases. Germline-derived CDR1 and CDR2 are SGHTA and FQGNSA. Trimming took 1 base from V and 8 from J, leaving 12 bases between them. The CDR3 loop spans 15 amino acids. The CDR3 is CASSLVITGDSPLHF. CDR3 in DNA: TGTGCCAGCAGCTTAGTAATTACAGGTGATTCACCCCTCCACTTT.

The chain uses TRBV3-1 (or the pseudogene TRBV3-2) and TRBJ2-2; TRBD2 is a possible D gene (6 bases). The ends were cut back, 3 bases at V and 8 bases at J, with 19 bases in the middle. The CDR3 length is 16 residues. Germline CDR1 LGHDT, CDR2 YNNKEL (reference sequence). CDR3 coding DNA: TGTGCCAGCAGCCAGTTAGCGGAGCCGTCGGGGGGGGAGCTGTTTTTT. It translates to CASSQLAEPSGGELFF.

The gene calls are TRBV5-1 and TRBJ2-1; D remains ambiguous. The CDR3 is 15 amino acids. With 1 base removed from V and 2 bases from J, the gap between germline ends came to 10 bases. CDR1 is SGHRS, CDR2 YFSETQ, per germline. DNA for the CDR3: TGCGCCAGCAGCTTGATCGGTGAGACCTACAATGAGCAGTTCTTC. It yields the protein CASSLIGETYNEQFF.

The sample holds a few counts of this clone. The chain links TRBV14 to TRBJ2-1; TRBD2 agrees at 7 bases. The ends lost 4 bases at V and 9 bases at J; junction bases unmatched: 6. The CDR3 extends over 13 amino acids. Looked up from germline, CDR1 is SGHDN and CDR2 is FVKESK. CDR3 loop: CASSLTSVGEQFF. CDR3 sequence (DNA): TGTGCCAGCAGCCTTACTAGCGTTGGTGAGCAGTTCTTC.

This clone was counted between two and nine times. V usage is TRBV5-1 and J usage is TRBJ2-3; 8 nucleotides agree with TRBD1. Losses at the gene ends were 4 bases for V and 2 bases for J; bases not matched to a gene: 9. The V gene's germline CDR1 is SGHRS and CDR2 YFSETQ. The CDR3 length is 16 residues. CDR3 residues: CASSQLPTGATDTQYF. CDR3 DNA sequence: TGCGCCAGCAGCCAACTACCGACAGGGGCCACAGATACGCAGTATTTT.

The chain links TRBV28 to TRBJ1-3; tentatively, D is TRBD1 (6 bases). The V and J ends lost 6 bases and 0 bases respectively, with 21 bases between them. CDR3 length equals 18 residues. The germline CDR1 and CDR2 sequences are MDHEN and SYDVKM. As DNA, the CDR3 is TGTGCCAGCAGGGGGGCACTAGGGGTAGGGGCCTCTGGAAACACCATATATTTT. Protein sequence: CASRGALGVGASGNTIYF.

The V gene is TRBV3-1 (or the pseudogene TRBV3-2), the J gene TRBJ1-6; 9 nucleotides agree with TRBD1. Trimming at V came to 6 bases and at J to 7 bases, leaving 13 bases not matched to a gene. The CDR3 spans 17 residues. The germline V gene encodes CDR1 LGHDT and CDR2 YNNKEL (reference sequence). The CDR3 DNA reads as TGTGCCAGCAGTCGTAAACAGGGGGCGATTGGGAATTCACCCCTCCACTTT. It translates to CASSRKQGAIGNSPLHF.

This chain joins TRBV10-3 and TRBJ1-3; 8 bases align to TRBD1. Unmatched junction bases numbered 20, after V lost 10 bases and J lost 0 bases. The CDR3 is 19 amino acids. Germline V gives CDR1 ENHRY, CDR2 SYGVKD. The CDR3 coding sequence is TGTGCCACCGGCCCGAGACAGGGGTCGGTCGACTCCTCTGGAAACACCATATATTTT. Amino acids: CATGPRQGSVDSSGNTIYF.

The rearrangement uses TRBV7-2 and TRBJ1-6; D ambiguous. V was shortened by 2 bases and J by 8 bases, with 19 bases between the two germline ends. The CDR3 is made up of 17 amino acids. Per the germline V gene, CDR1 is SGHTA and CDR2 is FQGNSA. The CDR3, as DNA: TGTGCCAGCAGCTTAAATCTTTATGTGACTTGGGATTCACCCCTCCACTTT. Translating gives CASSLNLYVTWDSPLHF.

The J gene is TRBJ1-5, the V gene TRBV10-3, with 7 bases matching TRBD1. V lost 6 bases and J lost 10; bases outside the gene matches: 15. The CDR3 is made up of 15 amino acids. From germline, CDR1 is ENHRY and CDR2 SYGVKD. The CDR3 spells CAISETTGVGFPQHF. CDR3 DNA: TGTGCCATCAGCGAAACTACAGGGGTCGGGTTTCCCCAGCATTTT.

The table lists this clone with a count of one. The chain couples TRBV5-4 to TRBJ2-5; 8 bases match TRBD1. Germline V gene data show CDR1 as SGHNT and CDR2 as YYREEE (reference sequence). This CDR3 spans 14 amino acids. Unmatched junction bases numbered 3, after V lost 4 bases and J lost 1 base. The CDR3 spells CASSAGTGQETQYF. The DNA of the CDR3 is TGTGCCAGCAGCGCCGGGACAGGCCAAGAGACCCAGTACTTC.

The chain couples TRBV5-4 to TRBJ2-5, with 11 bases lining up with TRBD2. This CDR3 is 15 amino acids long. Looked up from germline, CDR1 is SGHNT and CDR2 is YYREEE (reference sequence). The ends lost 4 bases at V and 7 bases at J; junction bases unmatched: 9. The CDR3, as DNA: TGTGCCAGCAGCATTCCTAGCGGGGGGAGAGGGACCCAGTACTTC. Translation gives CASSIPSGGRGTQYF.

This CDR3 reads CATETGTGGGGYGYTF. Here the CDR3 DNA reads TGTGCCACCGAGACGGGGACAGGGGGCGGGGGCTATGGCTACACCTTC. This chain joins TRBV28 and TRBJ1-2; 12 nucleotides match TRBD1. This CDR3 has 16 amino acids. CDR1 is MDHEN and CDR2 is SYDVKM in the germline V gene. J was trimmed by 4 bases and V by 10 bases; bases with no gene match: 13.

The table lists this clone with a count of one. The chain joins TRBV6-2 or TRBV6-3 to TRBJ2-3, with D hard to call. V lost 6 bases and J 1 base, leaving 17 bases between the germline ends. CDR1 and CDR2 from the germline V gene are MNHEY and SVGEGT. This CDR3 comprises 16 residues. The CDR3 spells CASSVTYEPGTDTQYF. CDR3 bases: TGTGCCAGCAGCGTTACCTACGAACCGGGCACAGATACGCAGTATTTT.

This clone came up once. This rearrangement joins TRBV18 to TRBJ1-3; D uncertain. CDR3 length equals 17 residues. The germline V and J ends were trimmed by 0 bases and 0 bases, with 12 bases remaining between them. The V gene's germline CDR1 is KGHSH and CDR2 LQKENI. The CDR3, as DNA: TGTGCCAGCTCACCACCGTTGCGGCCGTCCTCTGGAAACACCATATATTTT. Translation: CASSPPLRPSSGNTIYF.

This clone was observed a single time. The J gene is TRBJ1-1, the V gene TRBV6-4; weak D call: TRBD1 (5 bases). The CDR3 length is 13 residues. Trimming pared 3 bases from V and 4 bases from J, leaving 9 bases between. The germline V gene has CDR1 MRHNA and CDR2 SNTAGT. The CDR3, as DNA: TGTGCCAGCAGTGAGCAGGGTGCCACTGAAGCTTTCTTT. It is translated as CASSEQGATEAFF.

V is TRBV7-2 and J is TRBJ2-3, with D possibly TRBD2 on 7 matching bases. The CDR3 loop spans 14 amino acids. Germline V lookup: CDR1 SGHTA, CDR2 FQGNSA. Trimming took 1 base from V and 5 from J, leaving 10 bases between them. CDR3: CASSLGRGRDTQYF. The CDR3 DNA follows: TGTGCCAGCAGCTTAGGGCGGGGGCGAGATACGCAGTATTTT.

This chain joins TRBV5-5 and TRBJ1-2; no definite D call. The CDR3 runs 13 residues. The germline V gene has CDR1 SGHKS and CDR2 YYEKEE (reference sequence). Trimming removed 1 base from V and 6 bases from J, with 10 bases in between. Here the CDR3 reads CASSLNPGDGYTF. CDR3 DNA: TGTGCCAGCAGCTTGAATCCCGGGGATGGCTACACCTTC.

The chain joins TRBV30 to TRBJ1-2; D gene uncertain. V was trimmed by 0 bases and J by 0 bases, leaving 5 bases between them. Germline V gives CDR1 GTSNPN, CDR2 SVGIG (reference sequence). This CDR3 is 13 amino acids long. CDR3 region: CAWSVYANYGYTF. DNA for the CDR3: TGTGCCTGGAGTGTATATGCTAACTATGGCTACACCTTC.

The chain links TRBV10-3 to TRBJ1-3, with D unclear. Germline V gene data show CDR1 as ENHRY and CDR2 as SYGVKD. The CDR3 consists of 15 residues. V lost 2 bases and J lost 4, with 12 bases in between. CDR3: CAISEASSRGNTIYF. CDR3 coding DNA: TGTGCCATCAGTGAGGCGTCGAGTAGAGGAAACACCATATATTTT.

V usage is TRBV5-6 and J usage is TRBJ1-1; D might be TRBD1 (5 bases). The CDR3 runs 13 residues. V was clipped by 0 bases and J by 5 bases, with 8 bases between them. Germline V gene data show CDR1 as SGHDT and CDR2 as YYEEEE. CDR3 residues: CASSLGGGTEAFF. For the CDR3, the DNA is TGTGCCAGCAGCTTGGGTGGGGGGACTGAAGCTTTCTTT. Based on the CDR3 plus reference TRBV5-6 and TRBJ1-1, the full variable domain is DAGVTQSPTHLIKTRGQQVTLRCSPKSGHDTVSWYQQALGQGPQFIFQYYEEEERQRGNFPDRFSGHQFPNYSSELNVNALLLGDSALYLCASSLGGGTEAFFGQGTRLTVV.